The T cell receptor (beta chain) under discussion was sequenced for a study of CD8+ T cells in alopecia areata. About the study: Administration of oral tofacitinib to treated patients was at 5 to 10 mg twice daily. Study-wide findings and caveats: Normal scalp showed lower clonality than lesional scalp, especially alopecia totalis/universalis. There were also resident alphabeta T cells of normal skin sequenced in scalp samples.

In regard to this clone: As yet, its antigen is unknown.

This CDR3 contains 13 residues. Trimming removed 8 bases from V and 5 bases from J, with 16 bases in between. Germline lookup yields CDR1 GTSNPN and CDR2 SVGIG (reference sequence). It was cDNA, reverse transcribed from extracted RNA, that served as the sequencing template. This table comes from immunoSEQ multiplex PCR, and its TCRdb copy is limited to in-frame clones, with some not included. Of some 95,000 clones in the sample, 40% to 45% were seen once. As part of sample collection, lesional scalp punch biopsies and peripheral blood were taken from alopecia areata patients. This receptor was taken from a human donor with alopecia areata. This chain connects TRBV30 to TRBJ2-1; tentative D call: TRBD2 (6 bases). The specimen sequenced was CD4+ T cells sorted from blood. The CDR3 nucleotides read TGTGCCGGCCGGGACTTAACCCACAATGAGCAGTTCTTC. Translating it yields CAGRDLTHNEQFF.